This T cell receptor beta chain was captured by sequencing in a study of cytotoxic CD8 clonotypes in ibrutinib-treated CLL (dated by TCRdb to about 2021). Turning to the overall study: The cohort included around 15 treatment-naive and eleven to twelve relapsed/refractory patients; 17 were IGHV unmutated. Responses were partial in around 25 patients and complete in 2; after median approximately 67 months follow-up, roughly 14 stayed in remission and roughly twelve progressed. Response samples were taken after a median of approximately eleven months on treatment, ranging from roughly 6 to 36 months. An average of about 250,000 productive templates and about 100,000 productive rearrangements was obtained per sample. Longitudinal samples were available for about 30% of the 86 trial participants. Cryopreserved peripheral blood mononuclear cells were collected at three points: before therapy, at response, and at either sustained remission or disease progression. Every remission and progressive disease sample was obtained while ibrutinib was still being received by the patients.

Roughly 2 micrograms of genomic DNA were extracted from cryopreserved PBMCs for TCR beta library preparation. Longitudinal blood samples from CLL patients on ibrutinib monotherapy were analyzed using high-throughput TCR beta sequencing. The patients took part in an open-label, single-center phase 2 trial of ibrutinib monotherapy. General study outcomes and caveats: An increase in clonality was observed at ibrutinib response, with clonality remaining stable during sustained remission and falling back toward baseline at progression. Lymph node repertoires were not examined, and the timing of sampling was not matched between patients in sustained remission and those whose disease progressed. Public clonotypes were rare and either shrank or stayed stable during treatment, and the rise in clonality at ibrutinib response reflected expansion of private clonotypes. Baseline clonality exceeded that of age-matched healthy donors and correlated strongly with circulating CD8+ T-cell counts.

As concerns this clone: The specificity of this receptor is unknown. The sample holds no much larger clone one base away, and base qualities are not on file. The same CDR3 can be traced to other DNA sequences in this sample.

On a MiSeq, deep resolution sequencing aimed for a depth between 1 in 1 million and 1 in 200,000 T cells, with each clonotype covered 10x on average. The immunoSEQ hsTCRB Kit was used to generate the TCR beta libraries. The published analysis was carried out like this. Data were analyzed with ImmunoSEQ Data Assistant and ImmunoSEQ Analyzer, with V, D and J genes assigned per IMGT definitions. Clonality, which ranges from 0 to 1, was calculated by subtracting the normalized Shannon entropy of productive rearrangement frequencies from one. Only overrepresented clonotypes making up at least 0.05% of the repertoire of each patient were included in the public clonotype analysis. Repertoires from thirteen age-matched healthy donors in immuneACCESS were used as clonality controls. This is the immuneACCESS table as TCRdb keeps it, with only in-frame sequences that have V and J called. A part of the clones is gone; compared with another copy, unresolved V genes explain less than half, and the rest is unexplained. V and J calls and clone size are given by that table; D and trimming were obtained from the DNA. Counted in this sample were approximately 350,000 clones; 67% of them appeared once. Jointly, the top ten make up roughly 6.8% of the sample.

Germline trimming amounts to 3 bases on V and 4 bases on J, with 2 as the count of junction bases outside the gene matches. Including cysteine and phenylalanine, the CDR3 has 12 amino acids. This entry keeps only the CDR3 DNA: 36 bases, framed from base 1. From a lookup of the germline V gene, CDR1 and CDR2 are SQVTM and ANQGSEA. The clonotype comes from a human donor with chronic lymphocytic leukemia. The starting material was PBMCs, obtained after 36 months of ibrutinib treatment. In this chain, TRBV29-1 is recombined with TRBJ2-7, and 8 junction bases match TRBD2. The DNA sequence is as follows: TGCAGCGTTGAGGGACTAGGTTACGAGCAGTACTTC. The translation is CSVEGLGYEQYF.